The 20 T cell receptor beta chains listed next were all sequenced from one sample in a study of CD8 T cells in ankylosing spondylitis. Study-wide results and caveats: Roughly eight highly homologous variants made up a TCR beta motif that seemed to typify ankylosing spondylitis blood.

The antigens these receptors bind are not known. TCRdb reprocessed the 5' RACE reads with MiXCR, giving one entry per CDR3 protein. The sample consists of 200,000 to 250,000 distinct CDR3 sequences, 5.5% to 7.5% of them appearing once. The sequenced sample was blood, either unsorted or a sorted T cell fraction (not recorded which). The source is a male donor with ankylosing spondylitis.

The chain has TRBV27 and TRBJ1-2; D is possibly TRBD1 (6 bases). Trimming removed 7 bases at V and 6 bases at J, with 24 bases between. CDR3 length: 16 amino acids. Per germline, CDR1 MNHEY and CDR2 SMNVEV (reference sequence). The chain's CDR3 is CASKHWARDTIDGYTF. The CDR3 DNA is TGTGCCAGCAAACACTGGGCCCGGGACACCATCGATGGCTACACCTTC.

V gene TRBV9 combines with J gene TRBJ2-1, with TRBD2 matching over 16 bases. This CDR3 contains 19 residues. Germline values: CDR1 SGDLS, CDR2 YYNGEE. V lost 2 bases, J lost 0 bases, and 5 bases stayed unmatched. The CDR3 is CASSVPGLAGGSSYNEQFF. The CDR3 DNA follows: TGTGCCAGCAGCGTCCCGGGACTAGCGGGAGGGAGCTCCTACAATGAGCAGTTCTTC.

This clonotype was counted a few times. This chain links TRBV15 with TRBJ2-1; D might be TRBD2 (6 bases). Trimming pared 3 bases from V and 3 bases from J, leaving 15 bases between. The CDR3 sequence is 16 residues long. In germline, CDR1 is LNHNV, CDR2 YYDKDF (reference sequence). The CDR3 loop reads CATSSPSGLYYNEQFF. The CDR3 coding sequence is TGTGCCACCAGCAGTCCCTCGGGACTCTACTACAATGAGCAGTTCTTC.

This clonotype was detected many times. This rearrangement joins TRBV24-1 to TRBJ2-2; no firm D call. The CDR3 spans 11 residues. Germline V gives CDR1 KGHDR, CDR2 SFDVKD. V shed 7 bases and J shed 6 bases, with 5 bases lying between them. The CDR3 loop reads CATSLSGELFF. The CDR3 region has the DNA TGTGCCACCAGCCTCTCCGGGGAGCTGTTTTTT.

The table lists this clonotype with many counts. The chain joins TRBV4-2 to TRBJ1-5, with D unresolved. The V gene lost 0 bases and the J gene lost 7 bases, with 7 bases spanning the gap. The V gene's germline CDR1 is LGHNA and CDR2 YNFKEQ. The CDR3 is 13 residues long. The CDR3 spells CASSQEGMQPQHF. Here the CDR3 DNA reads TGTGCCAGCAGCCAAGAAGGGATGCAGCCCCAGCATTTT.

This clonotype has ten or more counts. The gene calls are TRBV27 and TRBJ1-2; possibly TRBD1 for D (5 bases). CDR1 is MNHEY, CDR2 SMNVEV, per germline (reference sequence). This CDR3 is built from 13 residues. Trimming pared 0 bases from V and 8 bases from J, leaving 10 bases between. CDR3 DNA: TGTGCCAGCAGTTTATCCGGGGCCTCGGGCTACACCTTC. Its translation: CASSLSGASGYTF.

At least ten counts were recorded for this clonotype. The chain links TRBV4-1 to TRBJ1-5; D not certain. V lost 1 base and J 5 bases, leaving 15 bases between the germline ends. CDR3 length: 16 amino acids. Germline V CDR1 and CDR2: MGHRA, YSYEKL. The CDR3 region is CASSQVEGTPYQPQHF. Written as DNA, the CDR3 is TGCGCCAGCAGCCAAGTCGAGGGAACACCCTATCAGCCCCAGCATTTT.

About this clonotype itself: One base away lies a much larger clone, so this may be a sequencing read error. The chain has TRBV29-1 and TRBJ2-7; 8 bases match TRBD1. Germline values: CDR1 SQVTM, CDR2 ANQGSEA. CDR3 length equals 17 residues. The chain's CDR3 is CSVGTRSRRGLGYGQYF. The CDR3 DNA reads as TGCAGCGTTGGAACCCGATCCCGCAGGGGGCTTGGATACGGGCAGTACTTC.

This clonotype was detected many times. This chain joins TRBV11-2 and TRBJ2-5; D is possibly TRBD1 or TRBD2 (5 bases each). Germline CDR1 SGHAT, CDR2 FQNNGV. CDR3 length equals 15 residues. Between the trimmed V and J ends, which lost 1 base and 5 bases, there was a span of 14 bases. CDR3 sequence reads: CASSLVGTTGETQYF. CDR3 sequence (DNA): TGTGCCAGCAGCTTAGTCGGGACGACGGGGGAGACCCAGTACTTC.

This clonotype showed up many times. The chain employs TRBV7-9 and TRBJ2-5; possible D gene TRBD1, 6 bases. Trimming removed 5 bases from V and 0 bases from J, with 10 bases in between. The CDR3 contains 14 residues. Germline V gives CDR1 SEHNR, CDR2 FQNEAQ (reference sequence). The CDR3 spells CASSGDNYQETQYF. The CDR3 coding sequence is TGTGCCAGCAGCGGGGACAATTACCAAGAGACCCAGTACTTC.

The V call is TRBV12-3 or TRBV12-4, the J call TRBJ1-1; D is unclear. V lost 3 bases to trimming and J lost 5 bases, with 10 bases between them. CDR3 length equals 13 residues. The CDR3 DNA reads as TGTGCCAGCAGTTTTTCTAGGTCGACTGAAGCTTTCTTT. Its protein product is CASSFSRSTEAFF.

In this sample, this clonotype turned up many times. CDR3 nucleotide sequence: TGTGCCAGCAGTTACGGCAGACGCGGTGACTACACCTTC. The encoded protein is CASSYGRRGDYTF. This chain links TRBV6-5 with TRBJ1-2; no definite D call. The CDR3 is 13 amino acids. Looked up from germline, CDR1 is MNHEY and CDR2 is SVGAGI. The germline V and J ends were trimmed by 2 bases and 10 bases, with 14 bases remaining between them.

This clonotype showed up many times. The CDR3 spells CASSLGGHRVEQYF. In nucleotides, the CDR3 is TGTGCCAGCAGCTTAGGGGGTCACCGGGTCGAGCAGTACTTC. This chain links TRBV13 with TRBJ2-7; the D is unclear. In germline, CDR1 is PRHDT, CDR2 FYEKMQ (reference sequence). Deletions cut 0 bases from V and 6 bases from J, with 12 bases between. CDR3 size: 14 residues.

This clonotype was seen ten or more times. V usage is TRBV6-5 and J usage is TRBJ2-7; D is possibly TRBD1 (5 bases). Germline V gives CDR1 MNHEY, CDR2 SVGAGI. Trimming stripped 0 bases from V and 5 bases from J, with 11 bases between. The CDR3 is 14 amino acids. For the CDR3, the DNA is TGTGCCAGCAGTTACTCTACAGGACGGCACGAGCAGTACTTC. It encodes CASSYSTGRHEQYF.

This clonotype was seen repeatedly, ten times or more. The chain's CDR3 is CASSLEGARLIEQYF. In DNA, the CDR3 is TGTGCCAGCAGCTTAGAAGGGGCCAGGCTTATCGAGCAGTACTTC. This chain links TRBV7-2 with TRBJ2-7; tentative D call: TRBD1 (5 bases). Per germline, CDR1 SGHTA and CDR2 FQGNSA. This CDR3 has 15 amino acids. The V end lost 1 base, the J end lost 6 bases, and 16 bases lay between the germline ends.

This clonotype has just a few counts. The chain employs TRBV5-1 and TRBJ2-7; D ambiguous. From germline, CDR1 is SGHRS and CDR2 YFSETQ. V was cut by 0 bases and J by 4 bases, with 8 bases left in between. The CDR3 spans 13 residues. CDR3 DNA sequence: TGCGCCAGCAGCTTGGTGGCCGAATACGAGCAGTACTTC. Amino acid sequence: CASSLVAEYEQYF.

There are many counts of this clonotype. This chain uses TRBV24-1 with TRBJ1-1; possible D gene TRBD1, 6 bases. Trimming stripped 6 bases from V and 4 bases from J, with 17 bases between. This CDR3 is built from 15 residues. Germline V gene sequence: CDR1 KGHDR, CDR2 SFDVKD. CDR3: CATSRNRVRATEAFF. CDR3 DNA sequence: TGTGCCACCAGTAGGAACAGGGTGCGCGCCACTGAAGCTTTCTTT.

The genes are TRBV3-1 and TRBJ2-1, with 7 nucleotides matching TRBD2. V was pared by 5 bases and J by 4 bases, with 11 bases of the junction left unmatched. Germline V gene sequence: CDR1 LGHDT, CDR2 YNNKEL (reference sequence). CDR3 length: 16 amino acids. The CDR3 sequence: CASSARYLAAYNEQFF. The CDR3 nucleotides read TGTGCCAGCAGCGCCAGGTACCTAGCGGCTTACAATGAGCAGTTCTTC.

The table lists this clonotype with many counts. The rearrangement uses TRBV4-2 and TRBJ2-5, with D hard to call. Trimming stripped 1 base from V and 13 bases from J, with 13 bases between. The CDR3 consists of 12 residues. Germline CDR1 and CDR2: LGHNA and YNFKEQ. CDR3 in DNA: TGTGCCAGCAGCCAAGGGGTGGGCCCGGGGTACTTC. Translated: CASSQGVGPGYF.

This clonotype showed up many times. V is TRBV20-1 and J is TRBJ2-7; 8 nucleotides line up with TRBD2. CDR3 length: 15 residues. Germline CDR1 is DFQATT and CDR2 is SNEGSKA (reference sequence). V lost 8 bases and J lost 3; bases outside the gene matches: 15. For the CDR3, the DNA is TGCAGTACAAATCGGGGGGGCGGGCCTCACTACGAGCAGTACTTC. Protein product: CSTNRGGGPHYEQYF.